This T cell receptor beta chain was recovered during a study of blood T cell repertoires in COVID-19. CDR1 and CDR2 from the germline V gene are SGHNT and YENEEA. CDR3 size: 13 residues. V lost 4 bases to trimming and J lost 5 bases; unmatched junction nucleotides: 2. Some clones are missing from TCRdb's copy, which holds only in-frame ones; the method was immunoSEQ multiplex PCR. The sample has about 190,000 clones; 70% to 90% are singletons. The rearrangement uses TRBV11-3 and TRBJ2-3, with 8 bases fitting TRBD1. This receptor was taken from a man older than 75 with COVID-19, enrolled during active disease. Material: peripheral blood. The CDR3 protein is CASSSGQGDTQYF. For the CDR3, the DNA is TGTGCCAGCAGCTCCGGACAGGGAGATACGCAGTATTTT.